Presented here are 32 T cell receptor beta chains from one specimen sequenced in a study of spatial heterogeneity in lung cancer. Via MiXCR, TCRdb re-called the 5' RACE reads, giving one row per CDR3 protein. The data show roughly 100,000 distinct CDR3 sequences, approximately 8.5% seen once. Time point reported: sample taken at primary tumor resection. Frozen PBMC, nontumor lung or tumor provided whole RNA, which was sequenced unsorted. The sample consisted of PBMCs, taken at surgery. These receptors all come from a male donor with early-stage non-small cell lung cancer.

This clonotype occurred a few times. The J gene is TRBJ2-3, the V gene TRBV10-3, with D possibly matching TRBD1 (6 bases). Germline loops: CDR1 ENHRY, CDR2 SYGVKD. Trimming left V 7 bases short and J 4 bases short, with 12 bases between. This CDR3 has 13 amino acids. The CDR3, as DNA: TGTGCCATCAAGGGGGATAGCTCAGATACGCAGTATTTT. Translated: CAIKGDSSDTQYF.

This clonotype showed up just a few times. The chain has TRBV6-1 and TRBJ1-2, with TRBD1 matching over 10 bases. The J segment lost 3 bases and the V segment lost 6 bases, leaving 7 bases of the junction unmatched. The CDR3 has 15 amino acids. Germline-derived CDR1 and CDR2 are MNHNS and SASEGT. CDR3 in DNA: TGTGCCAGCAGAGGGACAGGGGAGGAGGACTATGGCTACACCTTC. This codes for CASRGTGEEDYGYTF.

This clonotype was seen a few times. V and J are TRBV20-1 and TRBJ2-3; D is possibly TRBD2 (5 bases). The CDR3 length is 11 residues. With 5 bases removed from V and 2 bases from J, the gap between germline ends came to 5 bases. Looked up from germline, CDR1 is DFQATT and CDR2 is SNEGSKA (reference sequence). The CDR3, as DNA: TGCAGTGCTGGACTCACAGATACGCAGTATTTT. Amino acids: CSAGLTDTQYF.

There are many counts of this clonotype. V is TRBV28 and J is TRBJ2-7; 8 positions match TRBD1. V trimming: 6 bases; J trimming: 0 bases; junction bases outside the gene matches: 7. Germline-derived CDR1 and CDR2 are MDHEN and SYDVKM. The CDR3 loop spans 15 amino acids. For the CDR3, the DNA is TGTGCCAGCAGACCCGACAGGGGACTCTCCTACGAGCAGTACTTC. The encoded protein is CASRPDRGLSYEQYF.

This clonotype was counted ten times or more. The genes are TRBV18 and TRBJ2-5; D is perhaps TRBD1 or TRBD2 (5 bases each). Trimming removed 5 bases at V and 0 bases at J, with 7 bases between. The length of the CDR3 is 13 residues. Germline values: CDR1 KGHSH, CDR2 LQKENI. The CDR3 loop reads CASSMGHQETQYF. Written as DNA, the CDR3 is TGTGCCAGCTCAATGGGACACCAAGAGACCCAGTACTTC.

The chain recombines TRBV7-8 with TRBJ1-6, with 10 bases that match TRBD1. Germline V gives CDR1 SGHVS, CDR2 FQNEAQ. The CDR3 loop spans 17 amino acids. After removal of 5 bases from V and 5 bases from J, the junction contained 9 bases not matched to a gene. In DNA form, the CDR3 reads TGTGCCAGCAGCCAGAGACAGGGGGCGTCGGATAATTCACCCCTCCACTTT. This sequence encodes CASSQRQGASDNSPLHF.

There are a few counts of this clonotype. The genes are TRBV29-1 and TRBJ2-1; TRBD2 matches 9 bases. Germline CDR1 reads SQVTM; CDR2 reads ANQGSEA. The CDR3 is made up of 14 amino acids. Trimming removed 4 bases from V and 7 bases from J; junction bases left unmatched: 8. DNA for the CDR3: TGCAGCGTTGTGAGTAGCGGGAGAGGGAATGAGCAGTTCTTC. Translated, it gives CSVVSSGRGNEQFF.

In this sample, this clonotype turned up many times. The chain links TRBV14 to TRBJ1-1; a possible D gene is TRBD1 (5 bases). The CDR3 has 14 residues. Germline lookup yields CDR1 SGHDN and CDR2 FVKESK. V lost 7 bases to trimming and J lost 5 bases, with 17 bases between them. The CDR3 sequence is CASKGKGLVTEAFF. CDR3 DNA sequence: TGTGCCAGCAAGGGGAAGGGATTAGTAACTGAAGCTTTCTTT. Combining the CDR3 with reference TRBV14 and TRBJ1-1 gives the whole variable domain EAGVTQFPSHSVIEKGQTVTLRCDPISGHDNLYWYRRVMGKEIKFLLHFVKESKQDESGMPNNRFLAERTGGTYSTLKVQPAELEDSGVYFCASKGKGLVTEAFFGQGTRLTVV.

CDR3 nucleotides: TGTGCCAGCAGTGTTAGTTCAGATACGCAGTATTTT. This sequence encodes CASSVSSDTQYF. The chain employs TRBV28 and TRBJ2-3; D unclear. Germline V gene data show CDR1 as MDHEN and CDR2 as SYDVKM. This CDR3 spans 12 amino acids. Trimming took 5 bases from V and 4 from J, leaving 7 bases between them.

V usage is TRBV5-1 and J usage is TRBJ1-5; a possible D gene is TRBD1 (6 bases). The CDR3 runs to 15 residues. Looked up from germline, CDR1 is SGHRS and CDR2 is YFSETQ. With 4 bases removed from V and 3 bases from J, the gap between germline ends came to 14 bases. CDR3 in DNA: TGCGCCAGCAGCCCGGGAGGGGGGATCAATCAGCCCCAGCATTTT. As protein: CASSPGGGINQPQHF.

This clonotype occurred a few times. The rearrangement uses TRBV30 and TRBJ2-6, with 8 bases fitting TRBD1. Germline CDR1 and CDR2: GTSNPN and SVGIG (reference sequence). Germline trimming cut 5 bases from V and 2 bases from J; bases unmatched to any gene: 8. The CDR3 totals 16 residues. CDR3 amino acids: CAWAGAGGPGANVLTF. In DNA, the CDR3 is TGTGCCTGGGCTGGGGCAGGGGGCCCTGGGGCCAACGTCCTGACTTTC. The full variable domain, in which reference TRBV30 and TRBJ2-6 provide the parts outside the CDR3, is SQTIHQWPATLVQPVGSPLSLECTVEGTSNPNLYWYRQAAGRGLQLLFYSVGIGQISSEVPQNLSASRPQDRQFILSSKKLLLSDSGFYLCAWAGAGGPGANVLTFGAGSRLTVL.

This clonotype has at least ten counts. V gene TRBV28 combines with J gene TRBJ2-1; D not resolved. V lost 5 bases, J lost 6 bases, and 5 bases lay in between. This CDR3 comprises 11 residues. Germline V lookup: CDR1 MDHEN, CDR2 SYDVKM. CDR3 bases: TGTGCCAGCAGTCCCCGCAATGAGCAGTTCTTC. Protein: CASSPRNEQFF. The full variable domain, rest sourced from reference TRBV28 and TRBJ2-1, is DVKVTQSSRYLVKRTGEKVFLECVQDMDHENMFWYRQDPGLGLRLIYFSYDVKMKEKGDIPEGYSVSREKKERFSLILESASTNQTSMYLCASSPRNEQFFGPGTRLTVL.

A few counts support this clonotype. This chain uses TRBV20-1 with TRBJ2-1; 13 nucleotides align to TRBD2. CDR1 DFQATT and CDR2 SNEGSKA come from the germline V gene (reference sequence). V shed 5 bases and J 6 bases; nucleotides not matched to a gene: 4. The CDR3 has 14 residues. CDR3 residues: CSAPRLAGGNEQFF. The CDR3 DNA reads as TGCAGTGCTCCCCGACTAGCGGGAGGCAATGAGCAGTTCTTC.

This clonotype has ten or more counts. J is TRBJ2-2 and V is TRBV7-2; possibly TRBD2 for D (5 bases). The CDR3 has 17 residues. Trimming left V 5 bases short and J 5 bases short, with 21 bases between. Per the germline V gene, CDR1 is SGHTA and CDR2 is FQGNSA. The CDR3 loop reads CASSLRARAVATGELFF. As DNA, the CDR3 is TGTGCCAGCAGCCTAAGGGCGAGGGCCGTGGCAACCGGGGAGCTGTTTTTT.

The chain employs TRBV28 and TRBJ2-7; D remains unclear. Trimming shortened V by 1 base and J by 3 bases, and 10 bases separated the two germline ends. Germline V CDR1 and CDR2: MDHEN, SYDVKM. There are 14 residues in the CDR3. The CDR3 region has the DNA TGTGCCAGCAGTTTATCCGGCTATGGCTACGAGCAGTACTTC. This translates into CASSLSGYGYEQYF.

The chain combines TRBV6-5 with TRBJ1-1; 7 bases line up with TRBD1. This CDR3 has 13 residues. The trim removed 2 bases at V and 7 bases at J, leaving 4 bases unmatched. Germline V lookup: CDR1 MNHEY, CDR2 SVGAGI. The chain's CDR3 is CASSYRQGYEAFF. CDR3 nucleotides: TGTGCCAGCAGTTACAGACAGGGCTATGAAGCTTTCTTT.

This clonotype was seen repeatedly, ten times or more. The rearrangement joins TRBV7-9 to TRBJ2-3, with a weak D call TRBD2 (6 bases). V lost 4 bases and J lost 4, with 12 bases in between. This CDR3 region has 14 residues. Germline-derived CDR1 and CDR2 are SEHNR and FQNEAQ (reference sequence). CDR3 sequence reads: CASSSGTAADTQYF. In DNA form, the CDR3 reads TGTGCCAGCAGCTCCGGGACTGCCGCAGATACGCAGTATTTT. The full variable domain, completed using reference TRBV7-9 and TRBJ2-3, is DTGVSQNPRHKITKRGQNVTFRCDPISEHNRLYWYRQTLGQGPEFLTYFQNEAQLEKSRLLSDRFSAERPKGSFSTLEIQRTEQGDSAMYLCASSSGTAADTQYFGPGTRLTVL.

The V gene is TRBV6-6, the J gene TRBJ2-5; D is undetermined. This CDR3 spans 15 amino acids. CDR1 is MNHNY, CDR2 SVGAGI, per germline (reference sequence). Trimming removed 4 bases at V and 2 bases at J, with 14 bases between. The CDR3 spells CASSFPSSWQETQYF. The CDR3, as DNA: TGTGCCAGCAGTTTCCCGTCAAGTTGGCAAGAGACCCAGTACTTC.

This clonotype has a count of ten or more. The V gene is TRBV5-5, the J gene TRBJ2-7; D uncertain. CDR3 length: 13 residues. Trimming removed 3 bases from V and 2 bases from J, with 9 bases in between. Germline V lookup: CDR1 SGHKS, CDR2 YYEKEE (reference sequence). The CDR3, as DNA: TGTGCCAGCAGCTCTACACCTACCTACGAGCAGTACTTC. This encodes CASSSTPTYEQYF.

The chain joins TRBV15 to TRBJ2-3; maybe TRBD2 (6 bases). V lost 0 bases and J lost 2, with 15 bases in between. Germline V gene sequence: CDR1 LNHNV, CDR2 YYDKDF (reference sequence). The CDR3 contains 17 residues. As DNA, the CDR3 is TGTGCCACCAGCAGAGATAGGTTGGCGGGAATCACAGATACGCAGTATTTT. It yields the protein CATSRDRLAGITDTQYF. Combining the CDR3 with reference TRBV15 and TRBJ2-3 gives the whole variable domain DAMVIQNPRYQVTQFGKPVTLSCSQTLNHNVMYWYQQKSSQAPKLLFHYYDKDFNNEADTPDNFQSRRPNTSFCFLDIRSPGLGDTAMYLCATSRDRLAGITDTQYFGPGTRLTVL.

The chain has TRBV7-9 and TRBJ2-3; TRBD2 agrees at 13 bases. Germline V gives CDR1 SEHNR, CDR2 FQNEAQ (reference sequence). This CDR3 comprises 15 residues. J gave up 3 bases and V 5 bases, and 2 bases lay outside the gene matches. CDR3 nucleotide sequence: TGTGCCAGCAGCACTAGCGGGGGGGCTACAGATACGCAGTATTTT. Its protein is CASSTSGGATDTQYF.

There are a few counts of this clonotype. Written as DNA, the CDR3 is TGTGCCAGCAGCGATGGACAGGCCGGCTCCTATAATTCACCCCTCCACTTT. Its protein is CASSDGQAGSYNSPLHF. The chain combines TRBV5-6 with TRBJ1-6; 7 bases match TRBD1. The germline V gene encodes CDR1 SGHDT and CDR2 YYEEEE. This CDR3 comprises 17 residues. J gave up 0 bases and V 4 bases, and 7 bases lay outside the gene matches. Supplemented by reference TRBV5-6 and TRBJ1-6, the full variable domain reads DAGVTQSPTHLIKTRGQQVTLRCSPKSGHDTVSWYQQALGQGPQFIFQYYEEEERQRGNFPDRFSGHQFPNYSSELNVNALLLGDSALYLCASSDGQAGSYNSPLHFGNGTRLTVT.

The chain carries TRBV20-1 and TRBJ2-3, with 12 positions matching TRBD2. This CDR3 region has 16 residues. CDR1 is DFQATT, CDR2 SNEGSKA, per germline (reference sequence). Trimming took 3 bases from V and 5 from J; bases not matched to a gene: 9. CDR3 nucleotide sequence: TGCAGTGCTAGTAACCTAGCGGGAGGGCCGGGAGATACGCAGTATTTT. This sequence encodes CSASNLAGGPGDTQYF.

The CDR3 DNA reads TGTGCCAGCAGTTACTCCTCCTCTGGGGCCAACGTCCTGACTTTC. The encoded protein is CASSYSSSGANVLTF. V gene TRBV6-6 combines with J gene TRBJ2-6, with D unclear. The CDR3 covers 15 residues. Germline-derived CDR1 and CDR2 are MNHNY and SVGAGI (reference sequence). V was trimmed by 0 bases and J by 0 bases, leaving 3 bases between them.

This clonotype has at least ten counts. The rearrangement links TRBV5-6 to TRBJ1-1; D is unresolved. The CDR3 consists of 13 residues. Germline V gene sequence: CDR1 SGHDT, CDR2 YYEEEE. Trimming cost V 4 bases and J 0 bases, with 7 bases left between them. The CDR3 here is CASSRELNTEAFF. The CDR3 bases are TGTGCCAGCAGCCGAGAATTGAACACTGAAGCTTTCTTT.

This clonotype was seen many times. J is TRBJ1-2 and V is TRBV5-1; D might be TRBD1 (6 bases). This CDR3 contains 13 residues. Germline V gene data show CDR1 as SGHRS and CDR2 as YFSETQ. V lost 2 bases and J 8 bases, leaving 13 bases between the germline ends. CDR3 sequence (DNA): TGCGCCAGCAGCTTACAGGGTTCACAGGGCTACACCTTC. Protein product: CASSLQGSQGYTF.

This clonotype was seen repeatedly, ten times or more. The gene calls are TRBV5-4 and TRBJ2-5, with 7 bases matching TRBD1. From germline, CDR1 is SGHNT and CDR2 YYREEE (reference sequence). The CDR3 runs to 15 residues. J was trimmed by 4 bases and V by 7 bases; bases with no gene match: 13. Here the CDR3 reads CASLFFQTGTETQYF. The CDR3 coding sequence is TGTGCCAGCCTTTTCTTCCAGACAGGGACAGAGACCCAGTACTTC.

The rearrangement links TRBV7-2 to TRBJ1-5; D not certain. V lost 1 base, J lost 0 bases, and 7 bases lay in between. Looked up from germline, CDR1 is SGHTA and CDR2 is FQGNSA. This CDR3 has 15 amino acids. The chain's CDR3 is CASSLVGNSNQPQHF. For the CDR3, the DNA is TGTGCCAGCAGCTTAGTGGGTAATAGCAATCAGCCCCAGCATTTT.

This clonotype is a singleton in its sample. The rearrangement joins TRBV5-4 to TRBJ2-7; 7 positions agree with TRBD1. Trimming took 4 bases from V and 0 from J; bases not matched to a gene: 7. Germline CDR1 SGHNT, CDR2 YYREEE (reference sequence). The CDR3 is made up of 15 amino acids. DNA of the CDR3: TGTGCCAGCAGCCCCAAGGGACAGTACTCCTACGAGCAGTACTTC. Amino acids: CASSPKGQYSYEQYF.

The chain has TRBV7-6 and TRBJ2-7; the D is unclear. Trimming left V 1 base short and J 2 bases short, with 12 bases between. The V gene's germline CDR1 is SGHVS and CDR2 FNYEAQ. The CDR3 runs to 15 residues. The CDR3 spells CASSLDNSRTYEQYF. CDR3 in DNA: TGTGCCAGCAGCTTAGATAACAGTCGTACCTACGAGCAGTACTTC.

This clonotype was picked up a small number of times. The chain carries TRBV7-7 and TRBJ2-5, with D possibly called TRBD1 or TRBD2 (5 bases each). The length of the CDR3 is 14 residues. CDR1 and CDR2 from the germline V gene are SSHAT and FNYEAQ (reference sequence). Trimming left V 3 bases short and J 5 bases short, with 13 bases between. The CDR3 nucleotides are TGTGCCAGCAGCTTCATCGGGGACCGGGAGACCCAGTACTTC. Translating gives CASSFIGDRETQYF.

This clonotype has more than one count but fewer than ten. DNA for the CDR3: TGTGCCAGCAGCTTATCCCGGGCGACGGAGCAGTTCTTC. This encodes CASSLSRATEQFF. The gene calls are TRBV7-6 and TRBJ2-1; D gene ambiguous. V lost 2 bases to trimming and J lost 10 bases, with 12 bases between them. There are 13 residues in the CDR3. The germline V gene has CDR1 SGHVS and CDR2 FNYEAQ.